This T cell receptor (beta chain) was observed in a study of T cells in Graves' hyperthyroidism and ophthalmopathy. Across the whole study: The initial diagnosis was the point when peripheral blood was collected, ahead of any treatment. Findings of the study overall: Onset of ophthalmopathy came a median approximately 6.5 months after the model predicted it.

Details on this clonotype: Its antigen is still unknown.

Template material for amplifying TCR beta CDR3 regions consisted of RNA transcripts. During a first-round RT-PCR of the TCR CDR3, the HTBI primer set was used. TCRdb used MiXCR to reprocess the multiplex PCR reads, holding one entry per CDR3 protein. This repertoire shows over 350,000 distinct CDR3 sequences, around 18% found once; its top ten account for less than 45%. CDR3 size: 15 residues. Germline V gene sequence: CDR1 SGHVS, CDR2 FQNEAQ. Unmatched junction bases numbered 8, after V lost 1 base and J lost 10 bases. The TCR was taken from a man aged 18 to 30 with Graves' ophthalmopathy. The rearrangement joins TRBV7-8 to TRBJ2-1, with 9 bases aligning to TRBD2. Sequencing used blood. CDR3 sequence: CASSLVGGGGREQFF. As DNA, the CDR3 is TGTGCCAGCAGCTTAGTGGGCGGGGGGGGGAGGGAGCAGTTCTTC. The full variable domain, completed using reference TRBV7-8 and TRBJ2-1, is GAGVSQSPRYKVAKRGQDVALRCDPISGHVSLFWYQQALGQGPEFLTYFQNEAQLDKSGLPSDRFFAERPEGSVSTLKIQRTQQEDSAVYLCASSLVGGGGREQFFGPGTRLTVL.